The present T cell receptor (beta chain) was sequenced within a study of cytomegalovirus exposure and HLA in healthy donors. Germline assignment: CDR1 MGHRA and CDR2 YSYEKL. V lost 5 bases and J 4 bases, leaving 9 bases between the germline ends. This CDR3 spans 13 amino acids. This clone was seen a handful of times. Amplification used 60 Vbeta primers and 13 Jbeta primers. This table comes from immunoSEQ multiplex PCR, and its TCRdb copy is limited to in-frame clones, with some not included. The table has around 110,000 clones, 80% to 85% seen once. The source is a man aged 25 to 40 in good health and CMV-seropositive. Source material: PBMCs. The chain combines TRBV4-1 with TRBJ1-5; possibly TRBD1 for D (5 bases). CDR3 protein: CASSERQNQPQHF. In DNA, the CDR3 is TGCGCCAGCAGCGAAAGACAGAATCAGCCCCAGCATTTT.